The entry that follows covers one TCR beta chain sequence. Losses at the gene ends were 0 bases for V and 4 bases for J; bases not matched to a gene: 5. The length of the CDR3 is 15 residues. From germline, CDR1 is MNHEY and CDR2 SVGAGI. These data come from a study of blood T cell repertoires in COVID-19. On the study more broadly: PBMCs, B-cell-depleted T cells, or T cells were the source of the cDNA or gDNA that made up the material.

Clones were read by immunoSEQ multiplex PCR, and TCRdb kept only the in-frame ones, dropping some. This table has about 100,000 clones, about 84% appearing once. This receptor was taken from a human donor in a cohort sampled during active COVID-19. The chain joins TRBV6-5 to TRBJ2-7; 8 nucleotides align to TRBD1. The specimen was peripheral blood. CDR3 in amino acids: CASSYSDRGPYEQYF. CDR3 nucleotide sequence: TGTGCCAGCAGTTACTCAGACAGGGGCCCTTACGAGCAGTACTTC.